Below are 4 T cell receptor beta chains sequenced from a single sample in a study of T cell responses to AZD1222 COVID-19 vaccine (dated by TCRdb to 2020 to 2022). Libraries were built with the immunoSEQ multiplex PCR assay. What TCRdb holds here is the immuneACCESS table cut down to in-frame rearrangements. Part of the clones is not present; checked against another copy, under half of the missing clones reflect an unresolved V gene, and the others are unexplained. The sample table shows roughly 120,000 clones, and over 75% are seen once. Around 4.6% of the sample comes from the top ten. The time point label corresponds to: about 28 days (+/-7) after the second vaccine dose. The sample consisted of peripheral blood, taken 28 days after the second AZD1222 dose. These receptors originate from an adult who received the AZD1222 COVID-19 vaccine.

This clone was seen only a few times. The chain is built from TRBV4-1 and TRBJ1-2; TRBD1 matches at 7 bases. Looked up from germline, CDR1 is MGHRA and CDR2 is YSYEKL. Germline trimming cut 9 bases from V and 5 bases from J; bases unmatched to any gene: 6. The CDR3 loop spans 12 amino acids. The CDR3 DNA is TGCGCCAGTCGGGACAGAAAGTATGGCTACACCTTC. Residues: CASRDRKYGYTF.

The chain has TRBV5-1 and TRBJ1-2, with a weak D call TRBD1 (5 bases). This CDR3 is 13 amino acids long. Trimming cost V 5 bases and J 14 bases, with 22 bases left between them. Per germline, CDR1 SGHRS and CDR2 YFSETQ. In nucleotides, the CDR3 is TGCGCCAGCAGAAAGGACACCGTTTCTTTTGGGACCTTC. It translates to CASRKDTVSFGTF.

This clone was observed a few times. The chain combines TRBV4-3 with TRBJ2-7; TRBD1 matches at 9 bases. V dropped 0 bases and J dropped 2; count of bases not matched to a gene: 5. The CDR3 is 16 amino acids. Looked up from germline, CDR1 is LGHNA and CDR2 is YSLEER. In DNA form, the CDR3 reads TGCGCCAGCAGCCAAGAAGGGGGGGACAGGGCCTACGAGCAGTACTTC. Translation: CASSQEGGDRAYEQYF.

This CDR3 is CASEVGDWDTEAFF. CDR3 nucleotide sequence: TGTGCCAGCGAGGTAGGGGATTGGGACACTGAAGCTTTCTTT. This sequence joins TRBV28 and TRBJ1-1; D is possibly TRBD1 (5 bases). The CDR3 is made up of 14 amino acids. Germline V lookup: CDR1 MDHEN, CDR2 SYDVKM. Trimming left V 8 bases short and J 3 bases short, with 16 bases between. Drawing the rest from reference TRBV28 and TRBJ1-1, the complete variable domain is DVKVTQSSRYLVKRTGEKVFLECVQDMDHENMFWYRQDPGLGLRLIYFSYDVKMKEKGDIPEGYSVSREKKERFSLILESASTNQTSMYLCASEVGDWDTEAFFGQGTRLTVV.